This T cell receptor (beta chain) was sequenced during a study of response to subunit inactivated influenza vaccine. Study-level points and caveats: Seasonal influenza vaccination, on each occasion, was suggested by the authors to recruit few new T cells.

A single record per CDR3 protein comes from TCRdb applying MiXCR to the RT-PCR reads. Of roughly 650,000 distinct CDR3 sequences in the sample, about 14% were seen once. In the case of this clonotype: The target antigen is unknown.

V shed 4 bases and J 5 bases; nucleotides not matched to a gene: 8. CDR3 size: 15 residues. Germline V gene lookup returns CDR1 DFQATT and CDR2 SNEGSKA (reference sequence). The source of this sequence is a man aged 50-59 years who received an inactivated influenza vaccine. The material was PBMCs from blood, obtained 14 days before vaccination. The rearrangement joins TRBV20-1 to TRBJ2-3; TRBD2 matches 11 bases. CDR3 sequence reads: CSATSSGGARDTQYF. In DNA form, the CDR3 reads TGCAGTGCTACGAGTAGCGGGGGGGCCAGAGATACGCAGTATTTT.